These T cell receptor beta chains were read from a single sample in a study of T cell repertoires in cytomegalovirus infection. TCRdb itself ran the reads through MiXCR, one entry per CDR3 protein. The sample shows 300,000 to 400,000 distinct CDR3 sequences, around a sixth of them seen only once. Sequenced input: PBMCs. The receptors come from a human donor in good health (CMV status not recorded). Some clones in this sample may be carry-over from other donors' samples. The CDR3 runs from the conserved cysteine through the conserved F or W. Rows may omit the clone size; those that give it use once, few, many or a size class.

v_gene,len,j_gene,abundance,CDR3aa
TRBV20-1,15,TRBJ2-3,-,CSAQGTSGYTDTQYF
TRBV19,14,TRBJ1-5,many,CASRPDREYQPQHF
TRBV4-2,17,TRBJ2-1,-,CASSSPSGSGVWNEQFF
TRBV10-3,17,TRBJ2-2,few,CAISEGPAGVHPGELFF
TRBV7-2,14,TRBJ1-1,many,CASSVQGADTEAFF
TRBV28,15,TRBJ2-1,-,CASMSGGTSYNEQFF
TRBV2,14,TRBJ2-7,few,CASSENRDDYEQYF
TRBV7-2,15,TRBJ2-1,few,CASSQIGQGYNEQFF
TRBV19,14,TRBJ1-1,-,CASTLTGWATEAFF
TRBV7-8,15,TRBJ2-3,many,CASSPPAVRTDTQYF
TRBV11-2,15,TRBJ2-1,many,CASSSLAGGHNEQFF
TRBV6-2/TRBV6-3,13,TRBJ2-2,-,CASLDWNTGELFF
TRBV20-1,14,TRBJ2-3,-,CSARPRGGTDTQYF
TRBV7-2,13,TRBJ1-1,many,CASSLVSDVEAFF
TRBV2,13,TRBJ1-2,few,CASSEADYYGYTF
TRBV7-9,17,TRBJ1-1,many,CASSPRERKDLNTEAFF
TRBV7-2,18,TRBJ1-3,many,CASSFLQGEVVSGNTIYF
TRBV2,13,TRBJ2-7,-,CASLKGGSGEQYF
TRBV7-2,13,TRBJ2-7,many,CASSLARGVGQYF
TRBV30,17,TRBJ1-2,-,CAWSALLTGGVNYGYTF
TRBV6-1,13,TRBJ2-7,many,CASSLTGLYEQYF
TRBV27,17,TRBJ2-3,many,CASSTTLRDPGADTQYF
TRBV7-2,17,TRBJ2-1,-,CASSPRGSGSRDSEQFF
TRBV5-6,16,TRBJ2-5,many,CASSLWDSPVSETQYF
TRBV10-3,14,TRBJ1-5,few,CAISVSGFNQPQHF
TRBV7-9,14,TRBJ2-7,-,CASSYSGRAYEQYF
TRBV12-3/TRBV12-4,16,TRBJ1-2,many,CASSPFRAGEGYGYTF